A selection of T cell receptor beta chains follows, all from one sample in a study of T cells in Graves' hyperthyroidism and ophthalmopathy. One entry per CDR3 protein results from TCRdb running MiXCR on the multiplex PCR reads. Of about 400,000 distinct CDR3 sequences detected, roughly 14% appear once; the ten largest clones hold 20%. Sequencing input: blood. The receptors come from a woman in her thirties with Graves' ophthalmopathy. Each CDR3 is given with its conserved first and last residue. A D gene is named only where the DNA matches it firmly. Some rows mark clone size as missing; the rest say once, few, many or name a class of expanded clone.

d_call,v_call,j_call,clone_size,cdr3_nt,cdr3_aa
TRBD1,TRBV20-1,TRBJ1-2,NA,TGCAGTGCTCAGGGGGAGCAGGCGTGGAATGGCTACACCTTC,CSAQGEQAWNGYTF
TRBD1,TRBV20-1,TRBJ1-2,many,TGCAGTGCTAGAGATTATGAGGTGGACAGGTCTCCCATCTATGGCTACACCTTC,CSARDYEVDRSPIYGYTF
TRBD1,TRBV2,TRBJ1-4,many,TGTGCCAGCAGTGAACCAGTGGGACAGGGCGATGAAAAACTGTTTTTT,CASSEPVGQGDEKLFF
NA,TRBV5-1,TRBJ2-1,many,TGCGCCAGCAGCGAGCGACAGAACAATGAGCAGTTCTTC,CASSERQNNEQFF
NA,TRBV30,TRBJ2-3,many,TGTGCCTGGAGTTTCACCACAGATACGCAGTATTTT,CAWSFTTDTQYF
NA,TRBV24-1,TRBJ2-2,NA,TGTGCCACCAGTATGACGGCGAGCACCGGGGAGCTGTTTTTT,CATSMTASTGELFF
NA,TRBV29-1,TRBJ2-3,few,TGCAGCGTCCGAGGACAGCCGGGCACAGATACGCAGTATTTT,CSVRGQPGTDTQYF
TRBD2,TRBV29-1,TRBJ2-1,NA,TGCAGCGCTGGGGGAGGGTGGTACGAGCAGTTCTTC,CSAGGGWYEQFF
TRBD2,TRBV7-2,TRBJ2-1,many,TGTGCCAGTTCCAGCAGGCCTCCTAGCGGAAATGAGCAGTTCTTC,CASSSRPPSGNEQFF
NA,TRBV6-1,TRBJ2-5,few,TGTGCCAGCAGTGAACGGAATAAAGAGACCCAGTACTTC,CASSERNKETQYF
TRBD1,TRBV2,TRBJ1-1,many,TGTGCCAGCAGTGAAGGACAGGGGAACACTGAAGCTTTCTTT,CASSEGQGNTEAFF
NA,TRBV6-1,TRBJ1-2,few,TGTGCCACCCAGAACCACCACACACCCCCGATCTATGGCTACACCTTC,CATQNHHTPPIYGYTF
NA,TRBV7-3,TRBJ2-3,few,TGTGCCAGCAGCTCCCAAGACGGGGGTACGCCATATTTT,CASSSQDGGTPYF
NA,TRBV12-3/TRBV12-4,TRBJ1-3,NA,TGTGCCAGCAGGTTTGGGCAGGGTTTAGGTGGAAACACCATATATTTT,CASRFGQGLGGNTIYF
TRBD1,TRBV20-1,TRBJ1-5,many,TGCAGTGCTCCAACCGGGACAGGGGGGTCCGGCAATCAGCCCCAGCATTTT,CSAPTGTGGSGNQPQHF
NA,TRBV7-2,TRBJ2-3,many,TGTGCCAGCAGCCCACAAACGGGGGCGGGGGATACGCAGTATTTT,CASSPQTGAGDTQYF
NA,TRBV9,TRBJ2-2,NA,TGTGCCAGCAGCCCCCGAGTGAGCGACACCGGGGAGCTGTTTTTT,CASSPRVSDTGELFF
NA,TRBV20-1,TRBJ2-3,NA,TGCAGTGCTCCTGAGGTGAGGGCAGATACGCAGTATTTT,CSAPEVRADTQYF
TRBD1,TRBV12-3/TRBV12-4,TRBJ1-2,many,TGTGCCAGCAGCCTGACAGGGTCGCCTTATGGCTACACCTTC,CASSLTGSPYGYTF
NA,TRBV6-1,TRBJ1-5,many,TGTGCCAGCAGTGAACAAGTTTTCAGTAGCAATCAGCCCCAGCATTTT,CASSEQVFSSNQPQHF
NA,TRBV9,TRBJ2-3,many,TGTGCCAGCAGCGTAGGGCCTAGCAGAACAGATACGCAGTATTTT,CASSVGPSRTDTQYF
NA,TRBV3-1,TRBJ2-5,many,TGTGCCAGCAGCCAGGGGATCGACAGTCTAAACCAAGAGACCCAGTACTTC,CASSQGIDSLNQETQYF
TRBD2,TRBV6-1,TRBJ2-3,NA,TGTGCCAGCAGTGAATTAAGCGGGGGCACAGATACGCAGTATTTT,CASSELSGGTDTQYF
TRBD2,TRBV28,TRBJ2-3,many,TGTGCCAGCAGTTTTCCCGGGACTAGCATCAACACAGATACGCAGTATTTT,CASSFPGTSINTDTQYF
NA,TRBV5-8,TRBJ1-2,NA,TGTGCCAGCAGCTTCAGTGTCGAGGGTGGCTATGGCTACACCTTC,CASSFSVEGGYGYTF
TRBD2,TRBV28,TRBJ2-3,many,TGTGCCAGCAGTACTAGCGGGGGGCTTACTTACACAGATACGCAGTATTTT,CASSTSGGLTYTDTQYF
NA,TRBV19,TRBJ2-2,NA,TGTGCCAGTAGTAAAACAGGGAACACCGGGGAGCTGTTTTTT,CASSKTGNTGELFF
TRBD2,TRBV24-1,TRBJ2-7,many,TGTGCCAGATCGCCGGCAGCGGGGGACACTTTGAGGGGGGAGCAGTACTTC,CARSPAAGDTLRGEQYF
NA,TRBV30,TRBJ1-2,many,TGTGCCTGGAGTGCTGGTAGGGCCTCCGGCTACACCTTC,CAWSAGRASGYTF
NA,TRBV7-2,TRBJ2-7,many,TGTGCCAGCAGCCCGTCGAGTAAGGTGGCGATTCCCTACGAGCAGTACTTC,CASSPSSKVAIPYEQYF
NA,TRBV18,TRBJ1-4,many,TGTGCCAGCTCACCTGCAGAGGGGGTTATTGAAAAACTGTTTTTT,CASSPAEGVIEKLFF
NA,TRBV27,TRBJ1-2,many,TGTGCCAGCAGTTTCAGAGGCACCCTTGGCTACACCTTC,CASSFRGTLGYTF
TRBD2,TRBV28,TRBJ2-4,many,TGTGCCAGCAGTGCCTTAGCCTCGGGGGGAAACATTCAGTACTTC,CASSALASGGNIQYF
NA,TRBV12-3/TRBV12-4,TRBJ2-3,medium-sized,TGTGCCAGCAGTTTAATGGCAGGTACTAGCACAGATACGCAGTATTTT,CASSLMAGTSTDTQYF
NA,TRBV6-1,TRBJ1-1,many,TGTGCCAGCAGTGAGCAGGGTCGGACTGAAGCTTTCTTT,CASSEQGRTEAFF
TRBD2,TRBV20-1,TRBJ2-7,many,TGCAGTGCTAGAGATACAGGACCTAGCGGGGGAGTCAACTTC,CSARDTGPSGGVNF
NA,TRBV7-8,TRBJ2-1,many,TGTGCCAGCAGCCCCATGCAGGACCATCAAAATGAGCAGTTCTTC,CASSPMQDHQNEQFF
TRBD2,TRBV6-1,TRBJ2-3,NA,TGTGCCAGCACCGGACTAGCGGGGGCCACCACAGATACGCAGTATTTT,CASTGLAGATTDTQYF
TRBD2,TRBV5-6,TRBJ2-2,few,TGTGCCAGCAGCCACAGGGGACTAGCGGTGAACACCGGGGAGCTGTTTTTT,CASSHRGLAVNTGELFF
NA,TRBV6-1,TRBJ2-5,NA,TGTGCCAGCAGTTCCCCCGCGGGGCCCCTCCAAGAGACCCAGTACTTC,CASSSPAGPLQETQYF
NA,TRBV28,TRBJ2-3,many,TGTGCCAGCAGCCCCCGTGGGACGCAGTATTTT,CASSPRGTQYF
NA,TRBV3-1,TRBJ2-1,many,TGTGCCAGCAGCCAAGTAAGGGGGGGGGCCGGTGAGCAGTTCTTC,CASSQVRGGAGEQFF
NA,TRBV6-1,TRBJ1-5,NA,TGTGCCAGCAGAAAGACAGGTTTTAATCAGCCCCAGCATTTT,CASRKTGFNQPQHF
NA,TRBV2,TRBJ1-2,many,TGTGCCAGCAGTGCTACGTGGGTGCAGCTTAACTATGGCTACACCTTC,CASSATWVQLNYGYTF
NA,TRBV29-1,TRBJ2-7,many,TGCAGCGTTGAGGTGGGTAGAGGGACCGAGCAGTACTTC,CSVEVGRGTEQYF
TRBD2,TRBV7-2,TRBJ2-2,many,TGTGCCAGCACCCCCCGTGGAGCGGGGGGTCGAGGCACCGGGGAGCTGTTTTTT,CASTPRGAGGRGTGELFF
TRBD2,TRBV5-1,TRBJ2-3,many,TGCGCCAGCAGCCAGGGACTAGTCACAGATACGCAGTATTTT,CASSQGLVTDTQYF
NA,TRBV7-2,TRBJ2-1,many,TGTGCCAGCAGCTTATTAGGACATATTATATACAATGAGCAGTTCTTC,CASSLLGHIIYNEQFF
TRBD2,TRBV20-1,TRBJ2-3,many,TGCAGTGCTAGGCGCCGGCGGGGGTCTACCACAGATACGCAGTATTTT,CSARRRRGSTTDTQYF
NA,TRBV12-3/TRBV12-4,TRBJ2-7,few,TGTGCCAGCAGTTTAGCGCGTGTCTTGGGCTACGAGCAGTACTTC,CASSLARVLGYEQYF
TRBD2,TRBV9,TRBJ2-7,NA,TGTGCCAGCAGCGTAGGGGGGGGATTGCAGCAGTACTTC,CASSVGGGLQQYF
NA,TRBV10-3,TRBJ2-7,NA,TGTGCCATCAGGTCCCAGGGGAGCTCCTACGAGCAGTACTTC,CAIRSQGSSYEQYF